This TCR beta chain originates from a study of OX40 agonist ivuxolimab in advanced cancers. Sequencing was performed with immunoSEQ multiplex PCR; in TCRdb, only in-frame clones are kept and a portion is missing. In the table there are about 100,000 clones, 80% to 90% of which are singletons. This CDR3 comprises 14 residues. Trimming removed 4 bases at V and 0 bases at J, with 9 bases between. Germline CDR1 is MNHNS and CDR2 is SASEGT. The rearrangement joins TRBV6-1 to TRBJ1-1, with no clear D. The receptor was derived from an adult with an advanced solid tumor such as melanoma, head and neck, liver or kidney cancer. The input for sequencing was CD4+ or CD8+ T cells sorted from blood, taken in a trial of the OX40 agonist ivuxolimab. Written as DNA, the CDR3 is TGTGCCAGCAGTGCCACGATCATGAACACTGAAGCTTTCTTT. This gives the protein CASSATIMNTEAFF.